A single sample is the source of the 9 T cell receptor beta chains below, sequenced in a study of blood T cell repertoires in COVID-19. The table came from immunoSEQ multiplex PCR; TCRdb's copy has only in-frame clones and leaves some out. This table holds roughly 250,000 clones, about 88% found once. The sequencing input was peripheral blood. The receptors derive from a middle-aged woman who had recovered from COVID-19.

The table lists this clone with many counts. CDR3 DNA: TGTGCCAGCAGTTTACTAGCGGGAGGAGCAGATACGCAGTATTTT. Its translation: CASSLLAGGADTQYF. The chain combines TRBV6-2 or TRBV6-3 with TRBJ2-3, with 12 bases lining up with TRBD2. Trimming removed 4 bases from V and 4 bases from J; junction bases left unmatched: 3. The CDR3 spans 15 residues. Germline CDR1 is MNHEY and CDR2 is SVGEGT.

V is TRBV19 and J is TRBJ1-5; TRBD1 agrees at 9 bases. Germline-derived CDR1 and CDR2 are LNHDA and SQIVND (reference sequence). V shed 3 bases, J shed 2 bases, and the junction held 8 bases outside the gene matches. This CDR3 is 17 amino acids long. CDR3 protein: CASSIPTRTGGNQPQHF. The CDR3, as DNA: TGTGCCAGTAGTATCCCAACCCGGACAGGGGGCAATCAGCCCCAGCATTTT. Based on the CDR3 plus reference TRBV19 and TRBJ1-5, the full variable domain is DGGITQSPKYLFRKEGQNVTLSCEQNLNHDAMYWYRQDPGQGLRLIYYSQIVNDFQKGDIAEGYSVSREKKESFPLTVTSAQKNPTAFYLCASSIPTRTGGNQPQHFGDGTRLSIL.

This clone was seen more than once but under ten times. The chain joins TRBV27 to TRBJ2-7; 7 bases map to TRBD1. Losses at the gene ends were 6 bases for V and 3 bases for J; bases not matched to a gene: 8. This CDR3 region has 14 residues. The germline gives CDR1 MNHEY, CDR2 SMNVEV (reference sequence). CDR3 protein: CASRPLGQDYEQYF. CDR3 sequence (DNA): TGTGCCAGCAGACCCCTCGGACAGGACTACGAGCAGTACTTC.

V is TRBV5-4 and J is TRBJ1-2; 9 positions agree with TRBD1. The V segment lost 5 bases and the J segment 5 bases; nucleotides outside the gene matches: 13. This CDR3 is 16 amino acids long. Germline V gene data show CDR1 as SGHNT and CDR2 as YYREEE (reference sequence). CDR3 in amino acids: CASRFTGTGSSYGYTF. CDR3 nucleotides: TGTGCCAGCAGATTCACCGGGACAGGGAGTTCGTATGGCTACACCTTC. Together with reference TRBV5-4 and TRBJ1-2, the CDR3 gives the full variable domain: ETGVTQSPTHLIKTRGQQVTLRCSSQSGHNTVSWYQQALGQGPQFIFQYYREEENGRGNFPPRFSGLQFPNYSSELNVNALELDDSALYLCASRFTGTGSSYGYTFGSGTRLTVV.

This clone has only one observation. The rearrangement links TRBV7-2 to TRBJ2-5; 13 bases align to TRBD2. The length of the CDR3 is 17 residues. Germline lookup yields CDR1 SGHTA and CDR2 FQGNSA. With 3 bases clipped from V and 1 base from J, the junction kept 5 bases outside the gene matches. CDR3 region: CASSFKTSGGPQETQYF. In nucleotides, the CDR3 is TGTGCCAGCAGCTTTAAGACTAGCGGGGGGCCCCAAGAGACCCAGTACTTC.

This chain joins TRBV5-5 and TRBJ1-6, with D perhaps matching TRBD1 (6 bases). The CDR3 totals 16 residues. Germline V gives CDR1 SGHKS, CDR2 YYEKEE (reference sequence). Trimming took off 4 bases at V and 0 bases at J, with 11 bases between the two ends. This CDR3 reads CASSPTGFSYNSPLHF. CDR3 in DNA: TGTGCCAGCAGCCCCACAGGGTTCTCCTATAATTCACCCCTCCACTTT.

The chain uses TRBV6-5 and TRBJ1-6, with D possibly matching TRBD1 (6 bases). Per germline, CDR1 MNHEY and CDR2 SVGAGI. The CDR3 is 15 residues long. Between the trimmed V and J ends, which lost 2 bases and 7 bases, there was a span of 12 bases. The CDR3: CASSYNGGANSPLHF. CDR3 in DNA: TGTGCCAGCAGTTACAATGGGGGGGCGAATTCACCCCTCCACTTT.

The V and J genes are TRBV7-8 and TRBJ1-2, with D perhaps TRBD1 (5 bases). V lost 0 bases to trimming and J lost 8 bases, with 13 bases between them. In germline, CDR1 is SGHVS, CDR2 FQNEAQ. The CDR3 sequence is 14 residues long. DNA for the CDR3: TGTGCCAGCAGCTTAGCGCGGGACGTTTTAGGCTACACCTTC. Translated: CASSLARDVLGYTF.

This chain links TRBV6-6 with TRBJ2-3, with TRBD1 as a possible D gene (5 bases). In germline, CDR1 is MNHNY, CDR2 SVGAGI (reference sequence). Deletions cut 4 bases from V and 2 bases from J, with 10 bases between. This CDR3 region has 14 residues. CDR3 sequence: CASSLGQVTDTQYF. The CDR3 nucleotides read TGTGCCAGCAGTTTGGGGCAGGTCACAGATACGCAGTATTTT.